Reported below is one T cell receptor beta chain. Its matching antigen is unknown. The data stem from a study of beta chain features in type 1 diabetes. Study outcomes and limitations: All four CD4+ subsets of Type 1 diabetes patients contained TCRB CDR3s that were moderately but significantly shorter.

The authors reverse transcribed all of the isolated RNA, so sequencing captured expressed TCRB transcripts. Sequencing was performed with immunoSEQ multiplex PCR; in TCRdb, only in-frame clones are kept and a portion is missing. The sample records tens of thousands of clones, 52% being singletons. The CDR3 extends over 13 amino acids. Germline CDR1 is MDHEN and CDR2 is SYDVKM. With 3 bases removed from V and 5 bases from J, the gap between germline ends came to 8 bases. The specimen was Tregs from blood. This chain uses TRBV28 with TRBJ1-5, with D unresolved. The sequence derives from a woman aged 40 to 49 with type 1 diabetes. CDR3 DNA: TGTGCCAGCAGTTTTGCGAGGGATCAGCCCCAGCATTTT. The encoded protein is CASSFARDQPQHF.